These 21 T cell receptor beta chains were all obtained from the same sample, sequenced in a study of beta chain features in type 1 diabetes. What was sequenced were expressed TCRB transcripts, since all of the isolated RNA had been reverse transcribed. Profiled with immunoSEQ multiplex PCR; TCRdb holds only in-frame clones, not every one. The profile shows around 330,000 clones, 9.5% to 11% of them singletons. The sample consisted of naive CD4+ T cells from blood. The receptors originated from a woman aged 25 to 45 in good health.

This clone showed up just a few times. The CDR3: CASSLGGRSGIYEQYF. The CDR3 coding sequence is TGTGCCAGCAGCTTAGGAGGACGTAGCGGAATCTACGAGCAGTACTTC. V is TRBV13 and J is TRBJ2-7; maybe TRBD2 (6 bases). The CDR3 has 16 residues. Trimming removed 0 bases at V and 3 bases at J, with 15 bases between. CDR1 and CDR2 (germline): PRHDT, FYEKMQ (reference sequence).

This clone was found many times. The gene calls are TRBV30 and TRBJ2-6; D uncertain. The germline V and J ends were trimmed by 2 bases and 2 bases, with 4 bases remaining between them. The CDR3 sequence is 13 residues long. Looked up from germline, CDR1 is GTSNPN and CDR2 is SVGIG (reference sequence). The CDR3 bases are TGTGCCTGGAGTTCGGCTGGGGCCAACGTCCTGACTTTC. Translation gives CAWSSAGANVLTF. The variable domain in full, with the rest retrieved from reference TRBV30 and TRBJ2-6, is SQTIHQWPATLVQPVGSPLSLECTVEGTSNPNLYWYRQAAGRGLQLLFYSVGIGQISSEVPQNLSASRPQDRQFILSSKKLLLSDSGFYLCAWSSAGANVLTFGAGSRLTVL.

The chain joins TRBV6-6 to TRBJ1-5; TRBD1 agrees at 8 bases. CDR3 size: 14 residues. The V gene's germline CDR1 is MNHNY and CDR2 SVGAGI (reference sequence). V shed 5 bases, J shed 5 bases, and the junction held 5 bases outside the gene matches. The chain's CDR3 is CASSPPGGHQPQHF. As DNA, the CDR3 is TGTGCCAGCAGTCCCCCAGGGGGCCATCAGCCCCAGCATTTT.

The CDR3 region is CASSRAGGGADTQYF. The CDR3, as DNA: TGTGCCAGCAGTCGAGCGGGAGGCGGCGCAGATACGCAGTATTTT. The chain uses TRBV27 and TRBJ2-3; TRBD2 matches at 9 bases. Germline V gene sequence: CDR1 MNHEY, CDR2 SMNVEV (reference sequence). This CDR3 spans 15 amino acids. With V trimmed by 5 bases and J by 4 bases, 7 bases remained unmatched.

The rearrangement joins TRBV10-3 to TRBJ2-7; 12 bases match TRBD1. V was pared by 8 bases and J by 9 bases, with 8 bases of the junction left unmatched. CDR1 and CDR2 from the germline V gene are ENHRY and SYGVKD. CDR3 length: 13 residues. CDR3 DNA sequence: TGTGCCATCTCAGGGACAGGGGGCGATGGGCAGTACTTC. Amino acid sequence: CAISGTGGDGQYF.

This clone has more than one count but fewer than ten. V gene TRBV25-1 combines with J gene TRBJ2-3; TRBD2 agrees at 7 bases. The CDR3 is 16 residues long. Per the germline V gene, CDR1 is MGHDK and CDR2 is SYGVNS. The V and J ends lost 1 base and 4 bases, in that order; junction bases with no gene match: 8. The CDR3 here is CASSESIAGLPDTQYF. The CDR3 DNA follows: TGTGCCAGCAGTGAATCTATAGCGGGCCTCCCAGATACGCAGTATTTT.

This clone was detected a few times. This sequence joins TRBV9 and TRBJ2-1; 7 nucleotides agree with TRBD2. The germline CDR1 and CDR2 sequences are SGDLS and YYNGEE. J gave up 8 bases and V 0 bases, and 5 bases lay outside the gene matches. The CDR3 consists of 14 residues. CDR3 nucleotide sequence: TGTGCCAGCAGCGTAGGAGGGACTAAGGATGAGCAGTTCTTC. Its translation is CASSVGGTKDEQFF.

V usage is TRBV7-6 and J usage is TRBJ1-1, with 9 positions matching TRBD1. V was pared by 1 base and J by 4 bases, with 4 bases of the junction left unmatched. Germline loops: CDR1 SGHVS, CDR2 FNYEAQ. CDR3 length equals 15 residues. The CDR3 nucleotides are TGTGCCAGCAGCTTAGGGGACAGGGTGGGCACTGAAGCTTTCTTT. It yields the protein CASSLGDRVGTEAFF.

The CDR3 spells CASGPSGVSYEQYF. Here the CDR3 DNA reads TGTGCCAGCGGGCCTAGCGGGGTTTCCTACGAGCAGTACTTC. The chain has TRBV7-2 and TRBJ2-7; 9 bases are shared with TRBD2. The CDR3 covers 14 residues. Germline-derived CDR1 and CDR2 are SGHTA and FQGNSA. J lost 1 base, V lost 8 bases, and 6 bases had no gene match.

This clone has only a few counts. This sequence joins TRBV30 and TRBJ2-1, with 7 bases lining up with TRBD1. With 1 base clipped from V and 5 bases from J, the junction kept 11 bases outside the gene matches. Germline V gene data show CDR1 as GTSNPN and CDR2 as SVGIG (reference sequence). This CDR3 region has 16 residues. The CDR3, as DNA: TGTGCCTGGAGTGGTTTAGGGACAGCTCCGAACAATGAGCAGTTCTTC. Translating it yields CAWSGLGTAPNNEQFF.

The table lists this clone with a few counts. The chain links TRBV7-8 to TRBJ1-2, with 8 nucleotides matching TRBD1. Trimming removed 1 base from V and 4 bases from J; junction bases left unmatched: 8. The CDR3 spans 16 residues. CDR1 and CDR2 from the germline V gene are SGHVS and FQNEAQ. The CDR3 DNA reads TGTGCCAGCAGCTTAGGTGCAGGGGGCAGCCTCTATGGCTACACCTTC. It encodes CASSLGAGGSLYGYTF.

CDR3 in amino acids: CASSPQGNTGELFF. The CDR3 DNA reads TGCGCCAGCAGCCCACAGGGGAACACCGGGGAGCTGTTTTTT. The chain uses TRBV4-3 and TRBJ2-2; D perhaps matches TRBD1 (6 bases). This CDR3 has 14 residues. V lost 4 bases and J 1 base, leaving 7 bases between the germline ends. Per the germline V gene, CDR1 is LGHNA and CDR2 is YSLEER.

This clone was counted only a few times. V gene TRBV7-8 combines with J gene TRBJ2-2; D gene unclear. The CDR3 is 12 residues long. Germline CDR1 and CDR2: SGHVS and FQNEAQ. Trimming pared 5 bases from V and 5 bases from J, leaving 6 bases between. The CDR3 loop is CASSLSTGELFF. The CDR3 DNA sequence: TGTGCCAGCAGCCTAAGTACCGGGGAGCTGTTTTTT.

This clone was seen a few times. The V and J genes are TRBV4-3 and TRBJ2-1, with D perhaps TRBD2 (6 bases). CDR3 length: 13 amino acids. Germline assignment: CDR1 LGHNA and CDR2 YSLEER. The V end lost 4 bases, the J end lost 9 bases, and 13 bases lay between the germline ends. The CDR3 region has the DNA TGCGCCAGCAGCCGCGGGGAGGCCGGTGAGCAGTTCTTC. Amino acids: CASSRGEAGEQFF.

The rearrangement joins TRBV7-2 to TRBJ1-1; no reliable D call. The CDR3 is 14 residues long. CDR1 and CDR2 from the germline V gene are SGHTA and FQGNSA. Trimming removed 1 base at V and 4 bases at J, with 10 bases between. Here the CDR3 reads CASSLVAQSTEAFF. CDR3 bases: TGTGCCAGCAGCTTAGTGGCCCAGTCCACTGAAGCTTTCTTT.

This clone was counted between two and nine times. The rearrangement joins TRBV7-6 to TRBJ2-1; TRBD2 agrees at 9 bases. Trimming at V came to 2 bases and at J to 4 bases, leaving 3 bases not matched to a gene. Germline values: CDR1 SGHVS, CDR2 FNYEAQ. CDR3 size: 15 residues. The CDR3 DNA reads TGTGCCAGCAGCTTACTAGCGGGATCATACAATGAGCAGTTCTTC. It specifies CASSLLAGSYNEQFF.

This chain connects TRBV5-6 to TRBJ2-7; TRBD1 matches 9 bases. Germline assignment: CDR1 SGHDT and CDR2 YYEEEE. The CDR3 is 14 residues long. The V and J ends lost 4 bases and 4 bases, in that order; junction bases with no gene match: 6. CDR3 nucleotide sequence: TGTGCCAGCAGCGACGGGACAGGGTTTTACGAGCAGTACTTC. Residues: CASSDGTGFYEQYF.

The rearrangement joins TRBV5-6 to TRBJ1-2, with TRBD1 matching over 8 bases. The length of the CDR3 is 14 residues. V shed 4 bases and J 8 bases; nucleotides not matched to a gene: 10. Germline V lookup: CDR1 SGHDT, CDR2 YYEEEE. The CDR3 nucleotides read TGTGCCAGCAGCCGATGGGACAGGTGGTGGGGCTACACCTTC. Residues: CASSRWDRWWGYTF.

This clone has only a few counts. The chain recombines TRBV19 with TRBJ1-5; D is uncertain. V shed 5 bases and J shed 6 bases, with 20 bases lying between them. The CDR3 extends over 16 amino acids. Germline V gene sequence: CDR1 LNHDA, CDR2 SQIVND (reference sequence). In nucleotides, the CDR3 is TGTGCCAGTAGTCCCGGACGGGAGTCCGGAGGTCAGCCCCAGCATTTT. The encoded protein is CASSPGRESGGQPQHF.

This clone was observed a few times. The J gene is TRBJ1-1, the V gene TRBV7-3; possibly TRBD1 for D (6 bases). In germline, CDR1 is SGHTA, CDR2 FQGTGA. The CDR3 runs 13 residues. The V end lost 5 bases, the J end lost 12 bases, and 19 bases lay between the germline ends. The CDR3 DNA is TGTGCCAGCAGCACAGGGACTACTGAGTTACCTTTCTTT. Encoded protein: CASSTGTTELPFF.

The chain is built from TRBV6-5 and TRBJ2-3; D is possibly TRBD1 (7 bases). The germline V and J ends were trimmed by 6 bases and 1 base, with 14 bases remaining between them. Germline V gene lookup returns CDR1 MNHEY and CDR2 SVGAGI. The length of the CDR3 is 15 residues. In DNA, the CDR3 is TGTGCCAGCAGCCCAGGGGGGCCCGGCACAGATACGCAGTATTTT. Protein product: CASSPGGPGTDTQYF.